This TCR beta chain originates from a study of blood T cell repertoires in COVID-19. Study-wide context: COVID-19 samples collected from the United States, Italy and Spain covered acute and convalescent phases. T cells, B-cell-depleted T cells, or PBMCs provided the cDNA or gDNA that served as material.

V lost 1 base and J 6 bases, leaving 16 bases between the germline ends. The CDR3 contains 15 residues. The germline V gene encodes CDR1 MNHEY and CDR2 SMNVEV (reference sequence). In this sample, this clone turned up once. Per the authors' pipeline: Reference gene primer amplification yielded estimated nucleated cell counts. Data came from immunoSEQ multiplex PCR; TCRdb stores just in-frame clones and leaves some out. For V, J and clone size, that table is used; D and trimming come from the DNA. The repertoire includes roughly 63,000 clones, 74% of them detected once, and roughly 27% sits in the top ten.

The gene calls are TRBV27 and TRBJ2-7; D might be TRBD2 (6 bases). The TCR comes from a woman older than 75 with acute or convalescent COVID-19. What was sequenced was peripheral blood. For the CDR3, the DNA is TGTGCCAGCAGTTTATGGGCGGGGAAGTGGGGCGAGCAGTACTTC. This sequence encodes CASSLWAGKWGEQYF.